This entry describes one T cell receptor (beta chain). Its antigen is still unknown. The sample is drawn from a study of cytomegalovirus exposure and HLA in healthy donors. Study-wide points: The study carried out a later analysis of TCR beta sequences. It associated approximately 15,000 of them with specific HLA alleles at a false discovery rate of 0.05. Donors were assumed by presence/absence analyses to have roughly uniform sequencing depth. Most observed TCR sequences were rare, whereas some public TCRs were detected in many donors.

This PCR relied on a set of 60 Vbeta primers and 13 Jbeta primers. The table came from immunoSEQ multiplex PCR; TCRdb's copy has only in-frame clones and leaves some out. The table records 160,000 or so clones, 78% of them present only once. The sequencing input was PBMCs. The sequence was obtained from a male donor in good health and CMV-seronegative.

The DNA for the CDR3 is TGTGCCAGCAGTTACGTAAGCACAGATACGCAGTATTTT. Protein product: CASSYVSTDTQYF. The rearrangement joins TRBV6-5 to TRBJ2-3; D is undetermined. Germline V gene data show CDR1 as MNHEY and CDR2 as SVGAGI. V was trimmed by 2 bases and J by 0 bases, leaving 3 bases between them. The CDR3 contains 13 residues.